This TCR beta chain came from a study of glioma-infiltrating T cells. Study-level information: Sequencing aimed for 4.5- to 10-fold coverage of about 940,000 peripheral T cells.

Broader study findings: Tissue and blood shared very few CDR3 sequences. A blood CDR3 motif signature was depleted in highly divergent patients.

TCR alpha and beta CDR3 regions were amplified from RNA using iRepertoire nested multiplex PCR. TCRdb independently ran MiXCR on the multiplex PCR reads; one entry per CDR3 protein. The data show more than 300,000 distinct CDR3 sequences, with about 40% seen just once and more than 10% held by the top ten. The V gene end was trimmed by 9 bases and the J gene end by 7 bases; junction bases not matched to a gene: 12. The V gene's germline CDR1 is LNHDA and CDR2 SQIVND (reference sequence). This CDR3 has 15 amino acids. For this clonotype: Its specificity is not known.

The V call is TRBV19, the J call TRBJ2-2; 9 bases are shared with TRBD2. Sequencing was performed on glioma tissue, nonneoplastic brain tissue, or PBMCs (not recorded which). The origin of this receptor is a human donor with low-grade glioma or glioblastoma, undergoing nonglioma brain surgery, or in good health (not recorded which). CDR3 sequence reads: CASGGSGSSGGELFF. The CDR3 DNA follows: TGTGCCAGCGGGGGTAGCGGGAGTAGTGGCGGGGAGCTGTTTTTT.